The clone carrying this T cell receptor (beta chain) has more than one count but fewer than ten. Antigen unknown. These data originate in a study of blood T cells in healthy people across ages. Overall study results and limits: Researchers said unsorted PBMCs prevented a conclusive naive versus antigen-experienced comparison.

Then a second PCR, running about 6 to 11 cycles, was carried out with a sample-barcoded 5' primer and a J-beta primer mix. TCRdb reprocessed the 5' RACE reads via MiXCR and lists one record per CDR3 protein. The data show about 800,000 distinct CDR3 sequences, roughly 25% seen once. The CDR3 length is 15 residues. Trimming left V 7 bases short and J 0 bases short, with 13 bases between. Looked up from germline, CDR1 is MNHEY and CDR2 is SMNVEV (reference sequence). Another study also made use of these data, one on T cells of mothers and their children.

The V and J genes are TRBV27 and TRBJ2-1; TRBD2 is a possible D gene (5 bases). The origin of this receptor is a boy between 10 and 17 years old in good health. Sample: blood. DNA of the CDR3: TGTGCCAGCAACCCAGGCGGGTCCTCCTACAATGAGCAGTTCTTC. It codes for CASNPGGSSYNEQFF.